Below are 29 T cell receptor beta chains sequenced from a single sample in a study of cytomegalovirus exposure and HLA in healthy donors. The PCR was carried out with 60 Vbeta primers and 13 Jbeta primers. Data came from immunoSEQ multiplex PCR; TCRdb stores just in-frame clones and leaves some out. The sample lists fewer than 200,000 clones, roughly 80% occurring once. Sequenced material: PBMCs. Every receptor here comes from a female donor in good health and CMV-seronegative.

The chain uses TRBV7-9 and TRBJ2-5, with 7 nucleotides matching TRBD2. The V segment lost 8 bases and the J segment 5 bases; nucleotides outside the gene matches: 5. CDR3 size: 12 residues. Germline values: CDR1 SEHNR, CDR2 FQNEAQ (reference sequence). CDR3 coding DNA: TGTGCCAGCGCGGGAGAGGGGGAGACCCAGTACTTC. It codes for CASAGEGETQYF.

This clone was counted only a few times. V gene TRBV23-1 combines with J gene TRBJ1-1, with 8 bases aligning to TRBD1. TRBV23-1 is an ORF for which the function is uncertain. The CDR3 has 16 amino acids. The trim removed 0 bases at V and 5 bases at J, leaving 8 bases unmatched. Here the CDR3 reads CASSQSKTGVETEAFF. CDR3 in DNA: TGCGCCAGCAGTCAATCAAAGACAGGGGTGGAAACTGAAGCTTTCTTT.

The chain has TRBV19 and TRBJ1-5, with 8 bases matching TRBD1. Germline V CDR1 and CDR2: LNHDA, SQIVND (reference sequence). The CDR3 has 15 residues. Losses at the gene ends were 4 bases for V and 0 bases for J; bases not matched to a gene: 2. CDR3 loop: CASSSTGGSNQPQHF. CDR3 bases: TGTGCCAGTAGTAGCACAGGGGGTAGCAATCAGCCCCAGCATTTT.

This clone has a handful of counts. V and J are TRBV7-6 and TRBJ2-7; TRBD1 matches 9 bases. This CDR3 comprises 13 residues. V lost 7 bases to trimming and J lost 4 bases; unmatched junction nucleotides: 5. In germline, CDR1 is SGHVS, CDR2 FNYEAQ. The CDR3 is CASTPGTGYEQYF. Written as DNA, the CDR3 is TGTGCCAGCACTCCCGGGACAGGGTACGAGCAGTACTTC.

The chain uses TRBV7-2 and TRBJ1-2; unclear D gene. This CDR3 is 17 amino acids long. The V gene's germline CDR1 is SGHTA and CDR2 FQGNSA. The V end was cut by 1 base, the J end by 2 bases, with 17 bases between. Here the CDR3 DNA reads TGTGCCAGCAGCTTAGAGACATTCGTCCGTCCAAACTATGGCTACACCTTC. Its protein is CASSLETFVRPNYGYTF.

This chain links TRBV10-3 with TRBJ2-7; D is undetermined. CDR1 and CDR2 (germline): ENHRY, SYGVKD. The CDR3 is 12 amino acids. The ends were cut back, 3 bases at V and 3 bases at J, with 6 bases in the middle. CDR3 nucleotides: TGTGCCATCAGTGACCAGGTCTACGAGCAGTACTTC. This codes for CAISDQVYEQYF.

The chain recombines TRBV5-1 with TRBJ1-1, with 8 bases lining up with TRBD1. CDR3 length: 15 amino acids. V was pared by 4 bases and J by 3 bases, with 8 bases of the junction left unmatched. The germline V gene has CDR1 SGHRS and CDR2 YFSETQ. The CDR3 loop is CASSPWTGSDTEAFF. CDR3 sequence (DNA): TGCGCCAGCAGCCCCTGGACAGGGAGCGACACTGAAGCTTTCTTT.

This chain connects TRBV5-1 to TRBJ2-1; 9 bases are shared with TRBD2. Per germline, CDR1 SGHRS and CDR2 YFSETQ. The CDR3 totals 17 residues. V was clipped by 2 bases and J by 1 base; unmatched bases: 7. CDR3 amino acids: CASSFGPSGVSYNEQFF. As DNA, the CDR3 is TGCGCCAGCAGCTTCGGGCCTAGCGGGGTTTCCTACAATGAGCAGTTCTTC.

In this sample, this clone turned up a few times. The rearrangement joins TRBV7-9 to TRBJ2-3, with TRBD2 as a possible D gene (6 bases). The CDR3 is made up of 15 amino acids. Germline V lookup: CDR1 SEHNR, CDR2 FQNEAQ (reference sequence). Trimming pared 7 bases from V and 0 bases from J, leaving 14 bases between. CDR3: CASTVAEISTDTQYF. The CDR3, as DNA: TGTGCCAGCACCGTAGCGGAGATTAGCACAGATACGCAGTATTTT.

CDR3 amino acids: CASSESPSYNEQFF. The CDR3 coding sequence is TGCGCCAGCAGTGAAAGCCCCTCCTACAATGAGCAGTTCTTC. The chain combines TRBV10-2 with TRBJ2-1; D is unclear. The V end lost 3 bases, the J end lost 0 bases, and 6 bases lay between the germline ends. The germline V gene encodes CDR1 WSHSY and CDR2 SAAADI. This CDR3 is built from 14 residues.

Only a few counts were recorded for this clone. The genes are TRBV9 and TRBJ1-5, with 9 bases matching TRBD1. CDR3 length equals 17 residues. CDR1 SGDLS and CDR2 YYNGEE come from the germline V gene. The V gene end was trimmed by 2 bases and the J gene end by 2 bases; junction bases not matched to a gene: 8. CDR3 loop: CASSVVGQGEGNQPQHF. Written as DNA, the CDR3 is TGTGCCAGCAGCGTGGTGGGACAGGGTGAAGGCAATCAGCCCCAGCATTTT.

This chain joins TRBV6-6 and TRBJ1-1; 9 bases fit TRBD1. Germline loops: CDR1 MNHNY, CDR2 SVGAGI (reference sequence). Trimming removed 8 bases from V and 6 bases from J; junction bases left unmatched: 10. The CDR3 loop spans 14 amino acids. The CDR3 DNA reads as TGTGCCAGCTGGGACCGGGACAGGGTTCCTGAAGCTTTCTTT. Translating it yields CASWDRDRVPEAFF.

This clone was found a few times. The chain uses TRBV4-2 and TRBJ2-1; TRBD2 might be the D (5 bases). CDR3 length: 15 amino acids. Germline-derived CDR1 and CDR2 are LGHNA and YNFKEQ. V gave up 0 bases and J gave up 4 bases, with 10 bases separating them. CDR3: CASSQDRDSYNEQFF. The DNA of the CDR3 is TGTGCCAGCAGCCAAGATCGGGATTCATACAATGAGCAGTTCTTC.

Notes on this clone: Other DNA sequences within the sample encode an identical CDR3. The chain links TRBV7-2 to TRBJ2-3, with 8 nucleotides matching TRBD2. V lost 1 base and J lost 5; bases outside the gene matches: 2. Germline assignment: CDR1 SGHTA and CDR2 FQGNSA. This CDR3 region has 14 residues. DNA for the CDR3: TGTGCCAGCAGCTTAGGCCTAGCGGGAGATACGCAGTATTTT. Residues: CASSLGLAGDTQYF.

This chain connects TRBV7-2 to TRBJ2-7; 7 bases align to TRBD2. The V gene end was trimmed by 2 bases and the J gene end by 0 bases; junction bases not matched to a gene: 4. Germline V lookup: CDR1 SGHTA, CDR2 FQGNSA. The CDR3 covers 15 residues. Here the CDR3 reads CASSLIAGASYEQYF. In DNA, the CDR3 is TGTGCCAGCAGCTTAATAGCGGGTGCCTCCTACGAGCAGTACTTC.

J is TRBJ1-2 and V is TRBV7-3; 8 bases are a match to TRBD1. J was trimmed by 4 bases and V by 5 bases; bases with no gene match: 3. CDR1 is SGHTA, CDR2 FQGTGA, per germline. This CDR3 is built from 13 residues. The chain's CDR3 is CASSATGGYGYTF. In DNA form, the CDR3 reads TGTGCCAGCAGCGCAACAGGGGGCTATGGCTACACCTTC. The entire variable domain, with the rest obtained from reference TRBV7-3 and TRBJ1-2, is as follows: GAGVSQTPSNKVTEKGKYVELRCDPISGHTALYWYRQSLGQGPEFLIYFQGTGAADDSGLPNDRFFAVRPEGSVSTLKIQRTERGDSAVYLCASSATGGYGYTFGSGTRLTVV.

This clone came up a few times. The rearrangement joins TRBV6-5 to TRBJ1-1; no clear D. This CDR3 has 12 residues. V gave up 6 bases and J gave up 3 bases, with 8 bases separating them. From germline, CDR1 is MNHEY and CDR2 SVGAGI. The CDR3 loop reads CASSRADTEAFF. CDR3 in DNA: TGTGCCAGCAGCCGAGCGGACACTGAAGCTTTCTTT.

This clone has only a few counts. The CDR3 sequence: CSVESVGDEQYF. The CDR3 DNA reads as TGCAGCGTGGAGTCGGTAGGGGACGAGCAGTACTTC. The V call is TRBV29-1, the J call TRBJ2-7; the D gene is possibly TRBD1 (5 bases). Germline V CDR1 and CDR2: SQVTM, ANQGSEA. Trimming pared 6 bases from V and 5 bases from J, leaving 14 bases between. The CDR3 is made up of 12 amino acids.

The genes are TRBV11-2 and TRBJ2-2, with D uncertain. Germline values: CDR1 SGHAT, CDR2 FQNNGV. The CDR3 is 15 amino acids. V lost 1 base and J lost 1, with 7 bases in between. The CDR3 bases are TGTGCCAGCAGCTTAGCCGCAGGGAACACCGGGGAGCTGTTTTTT. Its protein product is CASSLAAGNTGELFF.

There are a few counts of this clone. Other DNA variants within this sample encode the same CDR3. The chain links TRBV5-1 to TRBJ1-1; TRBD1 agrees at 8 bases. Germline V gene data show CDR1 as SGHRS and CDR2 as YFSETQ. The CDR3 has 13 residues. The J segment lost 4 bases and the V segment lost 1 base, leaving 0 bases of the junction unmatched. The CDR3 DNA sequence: TGCGCCAGCAGCTTGACAGGGGGCACTGAAGCTTTCTTT. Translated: CASSLTGGTEAFF.

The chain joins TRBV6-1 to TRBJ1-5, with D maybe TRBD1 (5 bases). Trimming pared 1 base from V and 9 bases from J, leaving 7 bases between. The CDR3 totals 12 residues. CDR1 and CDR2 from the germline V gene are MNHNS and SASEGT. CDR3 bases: TGTGCCAGCAGTGAAGGGACAAGGCCCCAGCATTTT. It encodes CASSEGTRPQHF.

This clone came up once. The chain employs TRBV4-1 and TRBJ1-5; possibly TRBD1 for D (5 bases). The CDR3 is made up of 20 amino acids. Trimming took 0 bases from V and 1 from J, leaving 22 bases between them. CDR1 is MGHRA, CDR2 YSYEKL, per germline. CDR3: CASSQDRENLWEGSNQPQHF. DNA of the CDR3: TGCGCCAGCAGCCAAGATCGAGAGAATTTATGGGAGGGGAGCAATCAGCCCCAGCATTTT.

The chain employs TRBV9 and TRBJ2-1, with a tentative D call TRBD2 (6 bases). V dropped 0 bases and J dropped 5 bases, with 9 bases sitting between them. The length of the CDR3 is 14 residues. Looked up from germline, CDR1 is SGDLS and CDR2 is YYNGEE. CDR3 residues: CASSVGGEDNEQFF. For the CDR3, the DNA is TGTGCCAGCAGCGTAGGAGGGGAGGACAATGAGCAGTTCTTC. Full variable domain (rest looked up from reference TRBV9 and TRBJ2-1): DSGVTQTPKHLITATGQRVTLRCSPRSGDLSVYWYQQSLDQGLQFLIQYYNGEERAKGNILERFSAQQFPDLHSELNLSSLELGDSALYFCASSVGGEDNEQFFGPGTRLTVL.

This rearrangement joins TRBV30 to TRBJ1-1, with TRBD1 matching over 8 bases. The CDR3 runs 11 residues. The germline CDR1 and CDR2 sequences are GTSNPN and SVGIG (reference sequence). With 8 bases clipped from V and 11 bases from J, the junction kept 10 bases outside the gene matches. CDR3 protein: CAIDRGRTAFF. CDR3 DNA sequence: TGTGCCATTGACAGGGGCAGGACGGCTTTCTTT.

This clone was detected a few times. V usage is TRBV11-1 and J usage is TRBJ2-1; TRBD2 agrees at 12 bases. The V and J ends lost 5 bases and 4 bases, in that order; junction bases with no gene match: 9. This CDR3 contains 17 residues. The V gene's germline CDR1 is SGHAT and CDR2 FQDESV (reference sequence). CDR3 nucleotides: TGTGCCAGCAGCGACTGGACTAGCGGGGCTCCTTACAATGAGCAGTTCTTC. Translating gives CASSDWTSGAPYNEQFF.

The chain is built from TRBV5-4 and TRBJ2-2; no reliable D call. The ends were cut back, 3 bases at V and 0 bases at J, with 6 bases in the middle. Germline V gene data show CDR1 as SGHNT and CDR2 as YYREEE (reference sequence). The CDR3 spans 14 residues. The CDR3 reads CASSSYSNTGELFF. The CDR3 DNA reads TGTGCCAGCAGCTCCTATTCGAACACCGGGGAGCTGTTTTTT. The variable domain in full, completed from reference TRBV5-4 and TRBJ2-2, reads ETGVTQSPTHLIKTRGQQVTLRCSSQSGHNTVSWYQQALGQGPQFIFQYYREEENGRGNFPPRFSGLQFPNYSSELNVNALELDDSALYLCASSSYSNTGELFFGEGSRLTVL.

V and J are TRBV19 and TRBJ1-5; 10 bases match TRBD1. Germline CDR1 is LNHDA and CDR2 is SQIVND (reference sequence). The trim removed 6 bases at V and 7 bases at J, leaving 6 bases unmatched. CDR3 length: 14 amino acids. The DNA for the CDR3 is TGTGCCAGTAGGGGGACAGGGGAGGGCCAGCCCCAGCATTTT. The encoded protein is CASRGTGEGQPQHF.

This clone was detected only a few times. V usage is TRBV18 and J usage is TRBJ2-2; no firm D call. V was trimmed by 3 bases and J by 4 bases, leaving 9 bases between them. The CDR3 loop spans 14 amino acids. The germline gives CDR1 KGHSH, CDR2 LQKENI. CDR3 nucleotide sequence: TGTGCCAGCTCACCGGGCGTCGGCACCGGGGAGCTGTTTTTT. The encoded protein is CASSPGVGTGELFF.

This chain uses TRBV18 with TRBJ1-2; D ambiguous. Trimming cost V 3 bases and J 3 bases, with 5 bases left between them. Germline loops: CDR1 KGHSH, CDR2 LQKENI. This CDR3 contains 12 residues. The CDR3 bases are TGTGCCAGCTCACCCCAGGACTATGGCTACACCTTC. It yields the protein CASSPQDYGYTF.